Many counts were recorded for the clone carrying this TCR beta chain. The data were taken from a study of low-dose radiotherapy and immunotherapy resistance in tumors. TCRs were put through roughly 19 PCR cycles of amplification with Phusion. A constant-region primer and the V-primer adapter served as the primer pair. TCRdb called the reads again in MiXCR, with one record for every CDR3 protein. The sample yields tens of thousands of distinct CDR3 sequences, 10% to 15% seen once. V was cut by 2 bases and J by 1 base, with 7 bases left in between. The CDR3 runs 14 residues. As to time point: before trial treatment.

This material consisted of PBMCs, taken before treatment. This rearrangement joins TRBV12-3 or TRBV12-4 to TRBJ2-3; D might be TRBD1 or TRBD2, each matching 5 bases. This TCR was recovered from a female donor with ovarian cancer. The CDR3 spells CASSLMGGTDTQYF. The CDR3 nucleotides are TGTGCCAGCAGTTTAATGGGGGGCACAGATACGCAGTATTTT.